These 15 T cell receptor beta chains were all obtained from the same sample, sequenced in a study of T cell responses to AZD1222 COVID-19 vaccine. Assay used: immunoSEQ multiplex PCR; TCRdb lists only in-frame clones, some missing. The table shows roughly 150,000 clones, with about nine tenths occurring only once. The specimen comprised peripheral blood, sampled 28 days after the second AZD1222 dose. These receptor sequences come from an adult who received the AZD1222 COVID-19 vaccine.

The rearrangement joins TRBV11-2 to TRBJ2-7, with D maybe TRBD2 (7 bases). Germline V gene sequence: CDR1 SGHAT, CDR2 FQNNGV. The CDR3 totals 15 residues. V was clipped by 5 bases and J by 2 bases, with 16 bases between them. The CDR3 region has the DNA TGTGCCAGCAGCCTGGAATCCGGGGGGCCCTACGAGCAGTACTTC. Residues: CASSLESGGPYEQYF.

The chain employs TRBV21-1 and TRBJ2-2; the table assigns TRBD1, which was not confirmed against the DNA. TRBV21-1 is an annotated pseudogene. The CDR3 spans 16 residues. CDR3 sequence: CASSKESNTNTGELFF. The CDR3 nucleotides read TGTGCCAGCAGCAAAGAAAGTAACACCAACACCGGGGAGCTGTTTTTT.

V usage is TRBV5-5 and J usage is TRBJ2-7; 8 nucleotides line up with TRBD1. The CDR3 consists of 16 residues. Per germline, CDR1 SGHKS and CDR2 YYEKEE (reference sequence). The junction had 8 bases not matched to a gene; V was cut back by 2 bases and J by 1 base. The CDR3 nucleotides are TGTGCCAGCAGCTTACTGATGCAGGGGGCGTCCTACGAGCAGTACTTC. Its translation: CASSLLMQGASYEQYF.

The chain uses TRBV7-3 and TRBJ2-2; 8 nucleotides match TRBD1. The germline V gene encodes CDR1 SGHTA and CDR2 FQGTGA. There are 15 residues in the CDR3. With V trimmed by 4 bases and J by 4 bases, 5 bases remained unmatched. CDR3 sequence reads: CASSSGQGFTGELFF. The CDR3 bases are TGTGCCAGCAGCTCTGGACAGGGTTTCACCGGGGAGCTGTTTTTT.

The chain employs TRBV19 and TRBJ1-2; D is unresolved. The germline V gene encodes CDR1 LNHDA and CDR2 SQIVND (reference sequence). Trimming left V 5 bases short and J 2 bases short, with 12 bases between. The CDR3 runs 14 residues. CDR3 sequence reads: CASSVNGINYGYTF. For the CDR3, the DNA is TGTGCCAGTAGTGTCAACGGAATAAACTATGGCTACACCTTC.

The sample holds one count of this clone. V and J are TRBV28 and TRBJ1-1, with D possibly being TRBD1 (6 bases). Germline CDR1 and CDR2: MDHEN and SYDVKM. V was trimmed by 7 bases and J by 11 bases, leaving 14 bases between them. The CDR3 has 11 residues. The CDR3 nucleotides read TGTGCCAGCACCACCGTGGGGGGCGCTTTCTTT. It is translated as CASTTVGGAFF.

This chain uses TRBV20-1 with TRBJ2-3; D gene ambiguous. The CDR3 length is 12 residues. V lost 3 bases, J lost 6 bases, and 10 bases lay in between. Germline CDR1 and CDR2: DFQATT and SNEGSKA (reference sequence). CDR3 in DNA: TGCAGTGCTAGTTCGCAGTCGGATACGCAGTATTTT. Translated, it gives CSASSQSDTQYF.

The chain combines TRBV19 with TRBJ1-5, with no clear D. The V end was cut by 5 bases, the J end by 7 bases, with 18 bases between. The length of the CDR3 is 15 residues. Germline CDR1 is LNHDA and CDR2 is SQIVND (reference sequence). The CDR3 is CASSLQASGGQPQHF. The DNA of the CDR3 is TGTGCCAGTAGTCTCCAGGCCTCCGGAGGGCAGCCCCAGCATTTT.

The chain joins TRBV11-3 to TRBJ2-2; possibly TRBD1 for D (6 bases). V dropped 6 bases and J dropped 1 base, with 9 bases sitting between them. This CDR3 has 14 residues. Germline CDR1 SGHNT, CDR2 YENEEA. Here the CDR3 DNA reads TGTGCCAGCAGTCAGACAGGGAACACCGGGGAGCTGTTTTTT. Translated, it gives CASSQTGNTGELFF.

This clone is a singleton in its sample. CDR3 sequence reads: CASRSEGAGGNTIYF. CDR3 nucleotide sequence: TGTGCCAGCAGGTCTGAGGGGGCGGGAGGAAACACCATATATTTT. The rearrangement links TRBV6-5 to TRBJ1-3; 7 nucleotides align to TRBD1. Unmatched junction bases numbered 9, after V lost 6 bases and J lost 4 bases. This CDR3 spans 15 amino acids. The V gene's germline CDR1 is MNHEY and CDR2 SVGAGI.

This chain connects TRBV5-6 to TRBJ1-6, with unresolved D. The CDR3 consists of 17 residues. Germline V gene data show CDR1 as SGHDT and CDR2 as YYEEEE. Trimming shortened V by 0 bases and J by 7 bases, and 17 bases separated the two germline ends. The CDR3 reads CASSLEGLTSGNSPLHF. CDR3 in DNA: TGTGCCAGCAGCTTGGAGGGCTTAACTTCGGGAAATTCACCCCTCCACTTT.

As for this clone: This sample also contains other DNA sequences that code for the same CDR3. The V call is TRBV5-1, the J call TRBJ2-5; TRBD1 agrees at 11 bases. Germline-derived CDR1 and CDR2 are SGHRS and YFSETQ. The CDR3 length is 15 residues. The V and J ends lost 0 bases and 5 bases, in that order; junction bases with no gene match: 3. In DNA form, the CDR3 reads TGCGCCAGCAGCTTGGGAGGGACAGGGGGTGAGACCCAGTACTTC. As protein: CASSLGGTGGETQYF.

The CDR3, as DNA: TGTGCCAGCAGCCCACAGGGAAACGAGCAGTACTTC. The encoded protein is CASSPQGNEQYF. This chain links TRBV28 with TRBJ2-7, with D perhaps TRBD1 (6 bases). CDR3 length: 12 residues. V dropped 6 bases and J dropped 5 bases, with 11 bases sitting between them. Germline CDR1 MDHEN, CDR2 SYDVKM.

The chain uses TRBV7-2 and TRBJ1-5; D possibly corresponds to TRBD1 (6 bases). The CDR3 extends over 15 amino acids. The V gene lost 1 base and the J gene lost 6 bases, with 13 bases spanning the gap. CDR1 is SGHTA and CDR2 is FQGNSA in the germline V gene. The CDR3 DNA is TGTGCCAGCAGCTTAGGCTGGGGGCTGGGTCAGCCCCAGCATTTT. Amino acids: CASSLGWGLGQPQHF.

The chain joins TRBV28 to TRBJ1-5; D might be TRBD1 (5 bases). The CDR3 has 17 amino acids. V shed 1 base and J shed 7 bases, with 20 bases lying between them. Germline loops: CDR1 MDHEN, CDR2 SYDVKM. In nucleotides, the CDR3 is TGTGCCAGCAGTTTATTTAGGCGGGTTAAGGGACTCCAGCCCCAGCATTTT. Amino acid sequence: CASSLFRRVKGLQPQHF.